Following are 27 T cell receptor beta chains from one sample sequenced in a study of response to subunit inactivated influenza vaccine. TCRdb re-derived calls from the RT-PCR reads in MiXCR, one entry per CDR3 protein. Of around 760,000 distinct CDR3 sequences in the sample, about 15% were seen once. The source material was PBMCs from blood, sampled less than 15 days before vaccination. These receptors all stem from a man aged 45-65 years who received an inactivated influenza vaccine.

This clonotype came up a few times. The rearrangement links TRBV28 to TRBJ1-5, with TRBD1 matching over 7 bases. After removal of 6 bases from V and 3 bases from J, the junction contained 5 bases not matched to a gene. CDR1 and CDR2 from the germline V gene are MDHEN and SYDVKM. The CDR3 loop spans 14 amino acids. CDR3 nucleotide sequence: TGTGCCAGCAGCCCGGACAGGTACAATCAGCCCCAGCATTTT. This encodes CASSPDRYNQPQHF.

J is TRBJ2-7 and V is TRBV9; 9 nucleotides line up with TRBD2. Germline V gives CDR1 SGDLS, CDR2 YYNGEE. The trim removed 3 bases at V and 2 bases at J, leaving 6 bases unmatched. This CDR3 region has 15 residues. The DNA for the CDR3 is TGTGCCAGCAGCGAGTCTAGCGGGGTAACCTACGAGCAGTACTTC. This codes for CASSESSGVTYEQYF.

The rearrangement joins TRBV7-6 to TRBJ2-2; the D gene is possibly TRBD1 (5 bases). The CDR3 sequence is 16 residues long. V was pared by 1 base and J by 1 base, with 10 bases between. The germline V gene encodes CDR1 SGHVS and CDR2 FNYEAQ. CDR3 sequence (DNA): TGTGCCAGCAGCTTAGGGGTCAGGGAGAACACCGGGGAGCTGTTTTTT. This sequence encodes CASSLGVRENTGELFF. Variable domain in full (rest from reference TRBV7-6 and TRBJ2-2): GAGVSQSPRYKVTKRGQDVALRCDPISGHVSLYWYRQALGQGPEFLTYFNYEAQQDKSGLPNDRFSAERPEGSISTLTIQRTEQRDSAMYRCASSLGVRENTGELFFGEGSRLTVL.

This clonotype was counted ten times or more. One junction end disagrees with the germline gene, perhaps due to a read error. The J gene is TRBJ2-2, the V gene TRBV5-1; D is ambiguous. CDR3 size: 13 residues. Germline CDR1 reads SGHRS; CDR2 reads YFSETQ. DNA of the CDR3: TGTGCCAGCAGCTTAGAGGTGGCCGGGGAGCTGTTTTTT. It specifies CASSLEVAGELFF.

This clonotype occurred a few times. The chain couples TRBV12-3 or TRBV12-4 to TRBJ2-7; no definite D call. V lost 6 bases and J 2 bases, leaving 14 bases between the germline ends. This CDR3 has 14 residues. CDR3: CASSPFEQAYEQYF. CDR3 nucleotides: TGTGCCAGCAGCCCCTTCGAGCAGGCCTACGAGCAGTACTTC.

Concerning this clonotype: One end of the junction varies from germline; a read error may be responsible. The V gene is TRBV11-1, the J gene TRBJ2-6, with D tentatively TRBD1 (6 bases). CDR1 and CDR2 from the germline V gene are SGHAT and FQDESV (reference sequence). The CDR3 consists of 18 residues. The CDR3 sequence: CASSPGAGVLFGANVLTF. In nucleotides, the CDR3 is TGTGCCAGCAGCCCCGGGGCAGGGGTGTTGTTTGGGGCCAACGTCCTGACCTTC.

V usage is TRBV20-1 and J usage is TRBJ2-7; 15 bases fit TRBD2. Germline trimming cut 1 base from V and 2 bases from J; bases unmatched to any gene: 12. The CDR3 sequence is 19 residues long. Germline V gene lookup returns CDR1 DFQATT and CDR2 SNEGSKA (reference sequence). This CDR3 reads CSARGRPGTSGGFTYEQYF. The CDR3 DNA reads as TGCAGTGCTAGAGGACGCCCCGGGACTAGCGGGGGGTTTACCTACGAGCAGTACTTC.

The chain is built from TRBV19 and TRBJ2-2; no definite D call. The CDR3 loop spans 16 amino acids. Germline V CDR1 and CDR2: LNHDA, SQIVND (reference sequence). Trimming shortened V by 5 bases and J by 2 bases, and 15 bases separated the two germline ends. CDR3 amino acids: CASSFTLIGNTGELFF. The CDR3 DNA follows: TGTGCCAGTAGTTTTACATTGATCGGAAACACCGGGGAGCTGTTTTTT.

This clonotype was detected only a few times. The chain joins TRBV6-1 to TRBJ1-1; tentatively, D is TRBD1 (6 bases). The CDR3 loop spans 17 amino acids. The germline V and J ends were trimmed by 6 bases and 0 bases, with 20 bases remaining between them. The germline gives CDR1 MNHNS, CDR2 SASEGT. The CDR3 nucleotides are TGTGCCAGCAGCTCATACAGGGCCAGCTACATGAACACTGAAGCTTTCTTT. Translating gives CASSSYRASYMNTEAFF.

This clonotype was seen only a few times. The CDR3 protein is CASSGTSGRDSEQFF. The CDR3 region has the DNA TGTGCCAGCAGTGGGACTAGCGGGAGAGATAGTGAGCAGTTCTTC. The chain combines TRBV2 with TRBJ2-1; TRBD2 matches at 13 bases. After removal of 4 bases from V and 9 bases from J, the junction contained 6 bases not matched to a gene. Germline V gene lookup returns CDR1 SNHLY and CDR2 FYNNEI. CDR3 length: 15 residues.

This clonotype was seen many times. This chain connects TRBV5-1 to TRBJ2-2, with a possible D match to TRBD1 (6 bases). Germline values: CDR1 SGHRS, CDR2 YFSETQ. The CDR3 is 14 residues long. The germline V and J ends were trimmed by 0 bases and 5 bases, with 8 bases remaining between them. CDR3 in amino acids: CASSLDRETGELFF. The CDR3 DNA reads TGCGCCAGCAGCTTGGACAGGGAGACCGGGGAGCTGTTTTTT. The variable domain in full, completed from reference TRBV5-1 and TRBJ2-2, reads KAGVTQTPRYLIKTRGQQVTLSCSPISGHRSVSWYQQTPGQGLQFLFEYFSETQRNKGNFPGRFSGRQFSNSRSEMNVSTLELGDSALYLCASSLDRETGELFFGEGSRLTVL.

V gene TRBV5-1 combines with J gene TRBJ2-1; no clear D gene. There are 12 residues in the CDR3. V was cut by 5 bases and J by 4 bases, with 7 bases left in between. Germline CDR1 SGHRS, CDR2 YFSETQ. DNA of the CDR3: TGCGCCAGCAGGGACGGATACAATGAGCAGTTCTTC. Amino acids: CASRDGYNEQFF. The full variable domain, completed using reference TRBV5-1 and TRBJ2-1, is KAGVTQTPRYLIKTRGQQVTLSCSPISGHRSVSWYQQTPGQGLQFLFEYFSETQRNKGNFPGRFSGRQFSNSRSEMNVSTLELGDSALYLCASRDGYNEQFFGPGTRLTVL.

This clonotype was seen only a few times. The J gene is TRBJ2-2, the V gene TRBV29-1; D is possibly TRBD1 (6 bases). Germline CDR1 and CDR2: SQVTM and ANQGSEA. The length of the CDR3 is 13 residues. The V gene lost 5 bases and the J gene lost 7 bases, with 14 bases spanning the gap. The DNA of the CDR3 is TGCAGCGTTCAACTACAGGGCATCGGGGAGCTGTTTTTT. It is translated as CSVQLQGIGELFF.

This clonotype was counted ten times or more. The rearrangement links TRBV25-1 to TRBJ2-7, with D perhaps being TRBD1 or TRBD2 (5 bases each). The CDR3 runs to 13 residues. CDR1 is MGHDK, CDR2 SYGVNS, per germline. Trimming left V 8 bases short and J 0 bases short, with 11 bases between. The DNA for the CDR3 is TGTGCCAGCCGCCTTGGGGGCTCCTACGAGCAGTACTTC. Translated: CASRLGGSYEQYF.

CDR3 sequence (DNA): TGCAGCGTTGACCTTTCTAGCGGGAGTTGGGAGACCCAGTACTTC. Its protein product is CSVDLSSGSWETQYF. This sequence joins TRBV29-1 and TRBJ2-5; 10 bases line up with TRBD2. Germline CDR1 and CDR2: SQVTM and ANQGSEA. The CDR3 has 15 residues. Losses at the gene ends were 3 bases for V and 5 bases for J; bases not matched to a gene: 9.

The rearrangement links TRBV18 to TRBJ2-7; 8 bases align to TRBD2. The V and J ends lost 4 bases and 5 bases, in that order; junction bases with no gene match: 7. Germline CDR1 is KGHSH and CDR2 is LQKENI. This CDR3 spans 14 amino acids. The CDR3 bases are TGTGCCAGCTCACTACGGGAGGGCCGGGACGAGCAGTACTTC. This codes for CASSLREGRDEQYF.

This clonotype occurred a few times. V is TRBV27 and J is TRBJ1-5; 7 bases align to TRBD1. The V segment lost 6 bases and the J segment 4 bases; nucleotides outside the gene matches: 6. Germline V lookup: CDR1 MNHEY, CDR2 SMNVEV (reference sequence). CDR3 length: 14 amino acids. CDR3 sequence (DNA): TGTGCCAGCAGCCATGACAGGGATAATCAGCCCCAGCATTTT. This translates into CASSHDRDNQPQHF.

V is TRBV7-2 and J is TRBJ2-1, with 12 bases identical to TRBD2. J was trimmed by 1 base and V by 5 bases; bases with no gene match: 6. The CDR3 runs 17 residues. Germline V lookup: CDR1 SGHTA, CDR2 FQGNSA. CDR3 amino acids: CASSGRTSGESYNEQFF. As DNA, the CDR3 is TGTGCCAGCAGCGGAAGGACTAGCGGGGAATCCTACAATGAGCAGTTCTTC. The full variable domain, its missing parts supplied by reference TRBV7-2 and TRBJ2-1, is GAGVSQSPSNKVTEKGKDVELRCDPISGHTALYWYRQSLGQGLEFLIYFQGNSAPDKSGLPSDRFSAERTGGSVSTLTIQRTQQEDSAVYLCASSGRTSGESYNEQFFGPGTRLTVL.

This rearrangement joins TRBV12-3 or TRBV12-4 to TRBJ1-3, with TRBD1 as a possible D gene (5 bases). CDR3 size: 15 residues. V was trimmed by 6 bases and J by 8 bases, leaving 20 bases between them. The CDR3 region has the DNA TGTGCCAGCAGCCGGACGGGACCTCCCCAGGACACCATATATTTT. This codes for CASSRTGPPQDTIYF.

This clonotype was detected a few times. This chain connects TRBV29-1 to TRBJ2-7, with D maybe TRBD1 (6 bases). The ends were cut back, 0 bases at V and 2 bases at J, with 14 bases in the middle. The CDR3 is made up of 15 amino acids. Germline V gives CDR1 SQVTM, CDR2 ANQGSEA. DNA of the CDR3: TGCAGCGTTGAAGACAGGGGTTCTTTCCCCTACGAGCAGTACTTC. Translation: CSVEDRGSFPYEQYF.

This clonotype was seen repeatedly, ten times or more. This sequence joins TRBV5-1 and TRBJ2-3; 7 positions match TRBD1. V dropped 0 bases and J dropped 2; count of bases not matched to a gene: 0. Germline V gives CDR1 SGHRS, CDR2 YFSETQ. The CDR3 contains 14 residues. CDR3 DNA: TGCGCCAGCAGCTTGGAGGGGGCCACAGATACGCAGTATTTT. Its protein product is CASSLEGATDTQYF.

J is TRBJ2-7 and V is TRBV13; D possibly corresponds to TRBD2 (5 bases). Germline V CDR1 and CDR2: PRHDT, FYEKMQ (reference sequence). This CDR3 spans 13 amino acids. V lost 7 bases to trimming and J lost 2 bases, with 12 bases between them. Here the CDR3 DNA reads TGTGCCAGCATCCCCGTCGGGGCCTACGAGCAGTACTTC. Encoded protein: CASIPVGAYEQYF.

This clonotype was detected only a few times. The J gene is TRBJ2-1, the V gene TRBV30; D may be TRBD1 (6 bases). Germline CDR1 and CDR2: GTSNPN and SVGIG (reference sequence). CDR3 length: 15 residues. V gave up 3 bases and J gave up 1 base, with 13 bases separating them. CDR3 bases: TGTGCCTGGAGCACAGGGCTTGGGTCCTACAATGAGCAGTTCTTC. It codes for CAWSTGLGSYNEQFF.

This sequence joins TRBV5-1 and TRBJ2-7; TRBD1 might be the D (6 bases). Germline CDR1 reads SGHRS; CDR2 reads YFSETQ. Trimming stripped 4 bases from V and 3 bases from J, with 11 bases between. CDR3 length: 13 residues. CDR3 sequence (DNA): TGCGCCAGCAGCACCCAGGGGAACTACGAGCAGTACTTC. It specifies CASSTQGNYEQYF.

The table lists this clonotype with many counts. The gene calls are TRBV11-2 and TRBJ2-7; D is possibly TRBD1 or TRBD2 (5 bases each). This CDR3 is 11 amino acids long. CDR1 SGHAT and CDR2 FQNNGV come from the germline V gene. Trimming stripped 5 bases from V and 6 bases from J, with 8 bases between. Here the CDR3 reads CASSLGREQYF. The CDR3 DNA reads TGTGCCAGCAGCCTGGGACGCGAGCAGTACTTC. Combining the CDR3 with reference TRBV11-2 and TRBJ2-7 gives the whole variable domain EAGVAQSPRYKIIEKRQSVAFWCNPISGHATLYWYQQILGQGPKLLIQFQNNGVVDDSQLPKDRFSAERLKGVDSTLKIQPAKLEDSAVYLCASSLGREQYFGPGTRLTVT.

The chain uses TRBV19 and TRBJ2-1, with 13 bases matching TRBD2. J gave up 0 bases and V 4 bases, and 6 bases lay outside the gene matches. The CDR3 extends over 18 amino acids. Germline values: CDR1 LNHDA, CDR2 SQIVND (reference sequence). In DNA form, the CDR3 reads TGTGCCAGTAGTACGACTAGCGGGGGGAACAGCTCCTACAATGAGCAGTTCTTC. Amino acids: CASSTTSGGNSSYNEQFF.

V is TRBV27 and J is TRBJ1-5; D might be TRBD1 (6 bases). The V and J ends lost 1 base and 7 bases respectively, with 14 bases between them. CDR3 length: 15 amino acids. Germline V gene data show CDR1 as MNHEY and CDR2 as SMNVEV (reference sequence). The CDR3 reads CASSLLGGADQPQHF. CDR3 bases: TGTGCCAGCAGTTTATTGGGGGGGGCAGACCAGCCCCAGCATTTT.